This note documents a single T cell receptor (beta chain) sequence. The table came from immunoSEQ multiplex PCR; TCRdb's copy has only in-frame clones and leaves some out. The table lists tens of thousands of clones, 94% of them singletons. Per germline, CDR1 MDHEN and CDR2 SYDVKM. Trimming stripped 5 bases from V and 3 bases from J, with 23 bases between. The CDR3 runs to 17 residues. The data derive from a study of technical replicates of blood from a handful of donors. The chain couples TRBV28 to TRBJ2-7, with D maybe TRBD2 (5 bases). Sequencing used T cells isolated from PBMCs. This receptor was identified in a human donor in good health. The CDR3 sequence: CASSTRFVGDSNYEQYF. In DNA, the CDR3 is TGTGCCAGCAGTACTCGATTTGTGGGAGATAGTAACTACGAGCAGTACTTC.